This T cell receptor beta chain was recorded in a study of human thymus T cells. Comment on this clone: Its target is unknown.

Data came from immunoSEQ multiplex PCR; TCRdb stores just in-frame clones and leaves some out. The table includes more than 70,000 clones, 96% detected once. The study, taken as a whole, reports: Gene usage for V and J segments appeared biased in thymic and blood repertoires. The related literature has documented a marked overlap of thymic repertoires among unrelated individuals.

Resections that were taken during corrective heart surgery supplied the thymus tissue. The sequencing input was thymus tissue. The receptor's source is a boy less than two years old with a congenital heart defect but otherwise immunologically healthy.

CDR3 sequence: CASSSPGTGPFF. The CDR3 DNA is TGTGCCAGCAGCTCCCCCGGGACAGGGCCTTTCTTT. The V gene is TRBV7-9, the J gene TRBJ1-1; TRBD1 matches at 9 bases. J lost 12 bases, V lost 4 bases, and 6 bases had no gene match. Germline V lookup: CDR1 SEHNR, CDR2 FQNEAQ (reference sequence). The CDR3 is 12 amino acids.